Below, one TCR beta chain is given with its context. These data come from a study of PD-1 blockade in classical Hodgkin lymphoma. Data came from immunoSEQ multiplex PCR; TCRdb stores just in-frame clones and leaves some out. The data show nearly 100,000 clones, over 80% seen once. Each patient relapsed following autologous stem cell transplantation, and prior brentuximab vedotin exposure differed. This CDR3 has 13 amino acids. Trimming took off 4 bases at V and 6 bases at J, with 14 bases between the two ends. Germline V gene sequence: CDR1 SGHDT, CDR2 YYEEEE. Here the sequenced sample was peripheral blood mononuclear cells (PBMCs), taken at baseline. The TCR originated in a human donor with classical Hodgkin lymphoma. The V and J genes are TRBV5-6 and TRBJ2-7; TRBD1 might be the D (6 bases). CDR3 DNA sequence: TGTGCCAGCAGCCCAATCAACAGGGCCGAGCAGTACTTC. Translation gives CASSPINRAEQYF. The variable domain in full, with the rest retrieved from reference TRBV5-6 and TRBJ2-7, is DAGVTQSPTHLIKTRGQQVTLRCSPKSGHDTVSWYQQALGQGPQFIFQYYEEEERQRGNFPDRFSGHQFPNYSSELNVNALLLGDSALYLCASSPINRAEQYFGPGTRLTVT.